The present T cell receptor (beta chain) was sequenced within a study of PD-1 blockade in classical Hodgkin lymphoma. Assay: immunoSEQ multiplex PCR; the TCRdb copy retains only in-frame clones and omits some. The table shows 30,000 to 35,000 clones, with roughly 90% occurring only once. Every single patient, without exception, relapsed after autologous stem cell transplantation, and brentuximab vedotin exposure varied. Negative magnetic selection isolated CD4+ T cells from thawed PBMCs. This CDR3 spans 19 amino acids. Germline values: CDR1 MRHNA, CDR2 SNTAGT. Trimming pared 7 bases from V and 3 bases from J, leaving 30 bases between.

The specimen was CD4+ T cells from blood, collected at baseline. J is TRBJ1-2 and V is TRBV6-4, with D possibly matching TRBD1 (6 bases). The sequence was collected from a human donor with classical Hodgkin lymphoma. The chain's CDR3 is CASNIFRGGPQILYYGYTF. The CDR3 region has the DNA TGTGCCAGCAATATTTTCAGGGGTGGCCCCCAAATCCTCTACTATGGCTACACCTTC.